Below, 31 T cell receptor beta chains from the same sample are listed, as sequenced in a study of T cells in Graves' hyperthyroidism and ophthalmopathy. RNA transcripts yielded amplified TCR beta CDR3 regions. The HTBI primer set drove a first-round RT-PCR of the TCR CDR3. TCRdb re-derived calls from the multiplex PCR reads in MiXCR, one entry per CDR3 protein. This table has under 200,000 distinct CDR3 sequences, approximately 9% appearing once. Sequencing used blood. The receptors come from a woman aged 18-29 years with Graves' hyperthyroidism that later progressed to Graves' ophthalmopathy.

The chain is built from TRBV20-1 and TRBJ2-2; tentatively, D is TRBD1 (6 bases). Deletions cut 3 bases from V and 0 bases from J, with 11 bases between. CDR3 length: 15 amino acids. Germline CDR1 is DFQATT and CDR2 is SNEGSKA (reference sequence). DNA for the CDR3: TGCAGTGCTAGTCCGGACAGTGCGAACACCGGGGAGCTGTTTTTT. Translating gives CSASPDSANTGELFF.

This clonotype showed up many times. V and J are TRBV10-3 and TRBJ2-3; the match to TRBD2 covers 8 bases. V lost 6 bases, J lost 1 base, and 9 bases stayed unmatched. Germline V gene lookup returns CDR1 ENHRY and CDR2 SYGVKD. This CDR3 is built from 16 residues. The CDR3 loop reads CAIRPGLGTGTDTQYF. DNA for the CDR3: TGTGCCATCAGACCGGGACTAGGGACCGGCACAGATACGCAGTATTTT.

This clonotype was observed many times. The chain is built from TRBV6-6 and TRBJ2-3, with D tentatively TRBD1 or TRBD2 (7 bases each). The CDR3 loop spans 12 amino acids. Per germline, CDR1 MNHNY and CDR2 SVGAGI (reference sequence). Trimming stripped 2 bases from V and 12 bases from J, with 12 bases between. The CDR3 region has the DNA TGTGCCAGCAGTTACGCAGGGGGGGAACAGTATTTT. Amino acid sequence: CASSYAGGEQYF.

This clonotype was seen ten or more times. The chain has TRBV14 and TRBJ2-7; 10 positions match TRBD1. The CDR3 is made up of 15 amino acids. The germline CDR1 and CDR2 sequences are SGHDN and FVKESK. The V segment lost 4 bases and the J segment 4 bases; nucleotides outside the gene matches: 7. CDR3 residues: CASSRRSGQGYEQYF. The CDR3, as DNA: TGTGCCAGCAGCCGCCGGTCGGGACAGGGGTACGAGCAGTACTTC.

This clonotype was seen many times. This chain links TRBV9 with TRBJ2-5; 7 bases agree with TRBD2. Germline loops: CDR1 SGDLS, CDR2 YYNGEE. The CDR3 sequence is 15 residues long. V lost 0 bases, J lost 4 bases, and 6 bases stayed unmatched. The CDR3 nucleotides read TGTGCCAGCAGCGTAGAGTTCGGCGGGGGAGAGACCCAGTACTTC. This sequence encodes CASSVEFGGGETQYF.

This clonotype was found many times. V usage is TRBV28 and J usage is TRBJ1-1; D may be TRBD1 (5 bases). The CDR3 extends over 14 amino acids. Per germline, CDR1 MDHEN and CDR2 SYDVKM. Trimming pared 2 bases from V and 5 bases from J, leaving 12 bases between. DNA of the CDR3: TGTGCCAGCAGTTTAGGGGCTTCAGGGACTGAAGCTTTCTTT. This encodes CASSLGASGTEAFF.

CDR3 coding DNA: TGCAGCGTTGAAGTTGTCACCTCTGGAAACACCATATATTTT. Protein: CSVEVVTSGNTIYF. The chain carries TRBV29-1 and TRBJ1-3; no definite D call. The CDR3 runs 14 residues. Trimming stripped 1 base from V and 0 bases from J, with 7 bases between. Germline V CDR1 and CDR2: SQVTM, ANQGSEA. The whole variable domain, remainder taken from reference TRBV29-1 and TRBJ1-3, is SAVISQKPSRDICQRGTSLTIQCQVDSQVTMMFWYRQQPGQSLTLIATANQGSEATYESGFVIDKFPISRPNLTFSTLTVSNMSPEDSSIYLCSVEVVTSGNTIYFGEGSWLTVV.

This clonotype came up many times. This chain joins TRBV30 and TRBJ1-1; no clear D. The germline CDR1 and CDR2 sequences are GTSNPN and SVGIG (reference sequence). The V gene lost 2 bases and the J gene lost 4 bases, with 11 bases spanning the gap. The CDR3 totals 13 residues. CDR3 DNA: TGTGCCTGGAGTCAGTTGGGAAGCACTGAAGCTTTCTTT. As protein: CAWSQLGSTEAFF. The variable domain in full, completed from reference TRBV30 and TRBJ1-1, reads SQTIHQWPATLVQPVGSPLSLECTVEGTSNPNLYWYRQAAGRGLQLLFYSVGIGQISSEVPQNLSASRPQDRQFILSSKKLLLSDSGFYLCAWSQLGSTEAFFGQGTRLTVV.

This clonotype has ten or more counts. J is TRBJ1-1 and V is TRBV6-1; the D is unclear. Trimming stripped 7 bases from V and 3 bases from J, with 12 bases between. Germline CDR1 and CDR2: MNHNS and SASEGT. The CDR3 covers 13 residues. CDR3 loop: CASMSGIHTEAFF. In DNA, the CDR3 is TGTGCCAGCATGTCCGGGATCCACACTGAAGCTTTCTTT.

To note about this clonotype: A much larger clone differs by one base, so this may be a read error. The chain has TRBV20-1 and TRBJ2-3; D is undetermined. Per germline, CDR1 DFQATT and CDR2 SNEGSKA (reference sequence). There are 11 residues in the CDR3. CDR3 in amino acids: CSVKSGETRYF. The CDR3, as DNA: TGCAGTGTGAAGTCGGGTGAGACGCGGTATTTT.

The CDR3 DNA reads TGCAGTGCTGTGGGAGGGGGATGGGACACCGGGGAGCAGTACTTC. This codes for CSAVGGGWDTGEQYF. The chain combines TRBV20-1 with TRBJ2-7; D might be TRBD2 (7 bases). Germline assignment: CDR1 DFQATT and CDR2 SNEGSKA (reference sequence). This CDR3 has 15 amino acids. Trimming removed 5 bases at V and 7 bases at J, with 24 bases between.

This clonotype was recorded many times. This chain joins TRBV20-1 and TRBJ1-1; 8 bases map to TRBD1. After removal of 3 bases from V and 7 bases from J, the junction contained 13 bases not matched to a gene. CDR3 length equals 15 residues. Germline V gene sequence: CDR1 DFQATT, CDR2 SNEGSKA (reference sequence). The CDR3 loop reads CSASLQGAGVSEAFF. The CDR3 DNA reads as TGCAGTGCTAGCCTCCAGGGGGCTGGCGTGAGTGAAGCTTTCTTT.

The rearrangement joins TRBV5-1 to TRBJ1-2; D remains unclear. The CDR3 spans 14 residues. V gave up 2 bases and J gave up 5 bases, with 13 bases separating them. From germline, CDR1 is SGHRS and CDR2 YFSETQ. CDR3 in amino acids: CASSFQNSGYGYTF. CDR3 nucleotide sequence: TGCGCCAGCAGCTTCCAGAATAGTGGTTATGGCTACACCTTC.

This sequence joins TRBV24-1 and TRBJ2-2, with D tentatively TRBD1 (6 bases). The CDR3 is 14 amino acids. Germline V gene data show CDR1 as KGHDR and CDR2 as SFDVKD. V was shortened by 6 bases and J by 6 bases, with 13 bases between the two germline ends. CDR3 residues: CATSLQGTSGELFF. The CDR3 coding sequence is TGTGCCACCAGTCTCCAGGGGACGTCCGGGGAGCTGTTTTTT.

The sample holds many counts of this clonotype. The genes are TRBV20-1 and TRBJ1-6; the D is unclear. Trimming left V 3 bases short and J 8 bases short, with 14 bases between. The V gene's germline CDR1 is DFQATT and CDR2 SNEGSKA (reference sequence). This CDR3 comprises 14 residues. This CDR3 reads CSASLGAPDSPLHF. CDR3 DNA sequence: TGCAGTGCTAGCTTAGGAGCCCCGGATTCACCCCTCCACTTT.

The chain employs TRBV9 and TRBJ2-3, with D maybe TRBD2 (6 bases). V was clipped by 6 bases and J by 4 bases, with 12 bases between them. The length of the CDR3 is 13 residues. In germline, CDR1 is SGDLS, CDR2 YYNGEE. CDR3 in amino acids: CASTTGVADTQYF. The CDR3 region has the DNA TGTGCCAGCACCACGGGAGTGGCAGATACGCAGTATTTT.

This clonotype was recorded at least ten times. The J gene is TRBJ1-2, the V gene TRBV7-8; 7 bases map to TRBD1. The length of the CDR3 is 13 residues. Germline lookup yields CDR1 SGHVS and CDR2 FQNEAQ. With 4 bases clipped from V and 6 bases from J, the junction kept 5 bases outside the gene matches. The CDR3: CASSSLTGDGYTF. The CDR3 DNA follows: TGTGCCAGCAGCTCCCTTACAGGGGATGGCTACACCTTC. Drawing the rest from reference TRBV7-8 and TRBJ1-2, the complete variable domain is GAGVSQSPRYKVAKRGQDVALRCDPISGHVSLFWYQQALGQGPEFLTYFQNEAQLDKSGLPSDRFFAERPEGSVSTLKIQRTQQEDSAVYLCASSSLTGDGYTFGSGTRLTVV.

The CDR3 nucleotides are TGTGCCAGCGATGGGGATGGCTACACCTTC. Its translation: CASDGDGYTF. V usage is TRBV6-5 and J usage is TRBJ1-2; unclear D gene. The length of the CDR3 is 10 residues. CDR1 is MNHEY and CDR2 is SVGAGI in the germline V gene. The V end lost 8 bases, the J end lost 6 bases, and 7 bases lay between the germline ends.

Ten or more counts support this clonotype. The V and J genes are TRBV25-1 and TRBJ1-3; D is unresolved. Germline V gene data show CDR1 as MGHDK and CDR2 as SYGVNS. Trimming left V 5 bases short and J 4 bases short, with 15 bases between. The CDR3 spans 15 residues. The CDR3 spells CASSFQAGIGNTIYF. CDR3 sequence (DNA): TGTGCCAGCAGTTTTCAGGCTGGGATAGGAAACACCATATATTTT.

The CDR3: CASSGPGQGKGGYTF. CDR3 sequence (DNA): TGTGCCAGCAGCGGACCGGGACAGGGGAAAGGTGGCTACACCTTC. This chain joins TRBV9 and TRBJ1-2; 10 bases agree with TRBD1. This CDR3 spans 15 amino acids. V lost 3 bases, J lost 7 bases, and 9 bases stayed unmatched. CDR1 and CDR2 (germline): SGDLS, YYNGEE.

V usage is TRBV19 and J usage is TRBJ2-1, with D tentatively TRBD2 (6 bases). Germline V gene lookup returns CDR1 LNHDA and CDR2 SQIVND (reference sequence). The ends were cut back, 5 bases at V and 4 bases at J, with 12 bases in the middle. CDR3 length equals 14 residues. As DNA, the CDR3 is TGTGCCAGTAGTCCCCCTAGCGAGTACAATGAGCAGTTCTTC. This gives the protein CASSPPSEYNEQFF.

The V call is TRBV2, the J call TRBJ2-5; TRBD1 matches 8 bases. There are 16 residues in the CDR3. The V gene end was trimmed by 4 bases and the J gene end by 4 bases; junction bases not matched to a gene: 11. CDR1 is SNHLY and CDR2 is FYNNEI in the germline V gene. The CDR3 protein is CASSGDRMGVGETQYF. The DNA for the CDR3 is TGTGCCAGCAGTGGGGACAGGATGGGGGTGGGAGAGACCCAGTACTTC.

At least ten counts were recorded for this clonotype. J is TRBJ2-7 and V is TRBV29-1; D not certain. Germline V gene data show CDR1 as SQVTM and CDR2 as ANQGSEA. Trimming pared 6 bases from V and 4 bases from J, leaving 10 bases between. CDR3 length equals 11 residues. CDR3 residues: CSVRGPYEQYF. Here the CDR3 DNA reads TGCAGCGTACGCGGACCTTACGAGCAGTACTTC.

A remark on this clonotype: This may stem from a read error, because a much larger clone lies one nucleotide away. The J gene is TRBJ1-2, the V gene TRBV27; D ambiguous. The germline V gene encodes CDR1 MNHEY and CDR2 SMNVEV (reference sequence). This CDR3 contains 12 residues. V lost 5 bases to trimming and J lost 4 bases, with 8 bases between them. The CDR3 DNA is TGTGCCAGCAGTGATCCAGGCTATGGCTACACCTTC. It is translated as CASSDPGYGYTF.

This clonotype was recorded many times. V gene TRBV18 combines with J gene TRBJ2-7; no clear D gene. Trimming left V 4 bases short and J 0 bases short, with 10 bases between. The germline V gene encodes CDR1 KGHSH and CDR2 LQKENI. The CDR3 is 14 residues long. CDR3 sequence (DNA): TGTGCCAGCTCACAGAAGGTGGGCTCCTACGAGCAGTACTTC. Encoded protein: CASSQKVGSYEQYF. The full variable domain, with the rest looked up from reference TRBV18 and TRBJ2-7, is NAGVMQNPRHLVRRRGQEARLRCSPMKGHSHVYWYRQLPEEGLKFMVYLQKENIIDESGMPKERFSAEFPKEGPSILRIQQVVRGDSAAYFCASSQKVGSYEQYFGPGTRLTVT.

This clonotype was seen many times. This chain connects TRBV3-1 to TRBJ2-7; weak D call: TRBD1 (6 bases). V was trimmed by 3 bases and J by 4 bases, leaving 22 bases between them. Germline V gene sequence: CDR1 LGHDT, CDR2 YNNKEL (reference sequence). CDR3 size: 17 residues. The CDR3 region is CASSQRRGSTSGYEQYF. CDR3 bases: TGTGCCAGCAGCCAGAGAAGGGGGTCAACAAGTGGATACGAGCAGTACTTC.

Many counts were recorded for this clonotype. The chain combines TRBV27 with TRBJ2-3; 12 nucleotides line up with TRBD2. Looked up from germline, CDR1 is MNHEY and CDR2 is SMNVEV (reference sequence). There are 17 residues in the CDR3. V shed 3 bases and J 5 bases; nucleotides not matched to a gene: 9. CDR3 DNA: TGTGCCAGCAGTTTCTGGTGGACTAGCGGGAAGGGAGATACGCAGTATTTT. This translates into CASSFWWTSGKGDTQYF.

This clonotype was detected ten times or more. V and J are TRBV6-1 and TRBJ1-5; no reliable D call. V lost 0 bases, J lost 4 bases, and 7 bases lay in between. The germline gives CDR1 MNHNS, CDR2 SASEGT. The CDR3 is 14 residues long. The CDR3 protein is CASSEAQPNQPQHF. The CDR3 DNA reads TGTGCCAGCAGTGAAGCACAGCCTAATCAGCCCCAGCATTTT.

This clonotype was seen at least ten times. The chain is built from TRBV2 and TRBJ1-2; the D gene is possibly TRBD1 (6 bases). The CDR3 has 15 residues. V was pared by 11 bases and J by 1 base, with 20 bases between. Germline-derived CDR1 and CDR2 are SNHLY and FYNNEI. The CDR3 loop is CAGPGRDKYNYGYTF. CDR3 nucleotides: TGTGCCGGACCCGGTCGGGACAAATATAACTATGGCTACACCTTC.

This clonotype was found a few times. The rearrangement joins TRBV20-1 to TRBJ2-1; 7 nucleotides line up with TRBD2. The CDR3 is 13 amino acids. Germline CDR1 DFQATT, CDR2 SNEGSKA (reference sequence). With V trimmed by 3 bases and J by 2 bases, 1 base remained unmatched. The CDR3 here is CSASGRPYNEQFF. In nucleotides, the CDR3 is TGCAGTGCTAGCGGGAGGCCCTACAATGAGCAGTTCTTC.

This clonotype has ten or more counts. This chain uses TRBV25-1 with TRBJ2-4; D is unresolved. Trimming shortened V by 3 bases and J by 0 bases, and 9 bases separated the two germline ends. Germline V CDR1 and CDR2: MGHDK, SYGVNS. The CDR3 consists of 15 residues. The CDR3: CASSDERLAKNIQYF. The CDR3 nucleotides read TGTGCCAGCAGTGATGAGCGTTTAGCCAAAAACATTCAGTACTTC.